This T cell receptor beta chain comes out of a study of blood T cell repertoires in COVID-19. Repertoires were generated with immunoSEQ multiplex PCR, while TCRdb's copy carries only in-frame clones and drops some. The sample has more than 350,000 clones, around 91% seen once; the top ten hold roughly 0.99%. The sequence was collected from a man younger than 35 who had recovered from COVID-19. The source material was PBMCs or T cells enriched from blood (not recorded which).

Here the CDR3 reads CSVVGGHTIAEAFF. The CDR3 DNA reads as TGCAGCGTCGTCGGGGGGCATACGATAGCTGAAGCTTTCTTT. V usage is TRBV29-1 and J usage is TRBJ1-1; weak D call: TRBD1 (6 bases). V was trimmed by 6 bases and J by 6 bases, leaving 20 bases between them. The CDR3 spans 14 residues. Germline lookup yields CDR1 SQVTM and CDR2 ANQGSEA.